These 26 T cell receptor beta chains were all obtained from the same sample, sequenced in a study of blood T cells in healthy people across ages. A J-beta primer mix and a sample-barcoded 5' primer were used in a second PCR of about 6 to 12 cycles. TCRdb used MiXCR to reprocess the 5' RACE reads, holding one entry per CDR3 protein. The sample contains around 1,900,000 distinct CDR3 sequences, about 39% of which appear only once. The sequenced sample was blood. The receptors originated from a human donor in good health.

The genes are TRBV7-2 and TRBJ2-3; TRBD1 aligns across 12 bases. CDR1 is SGHTA, CDR2 FQGNSA, per germline. Trimming at V came to 2 bases and at J to 6 bases, leaving 12 bases not matched to a gene. The CDR3 has 18 amino acids. CDR3 residues: CASSLFAGTGGVRDTQYF. CDR3 in DNA: TGTGCCAGCAGCTTATTTGCCGGGACAGGGGGCGTTAGGGATACGCAGTATTTT.

The chain uses TRBV11-2 and TRBJ2-4; 8 nucleotides line up with TRBD1. The better agreement between TRBJ2-7 and the DNA end casts doubt on the J call. In germline, CDR1 is SGHAT, CDR2 FQNNGV. The CDR3 consists of 16 residues. The CDR3 bases are TGTGCCAGCAGCTTACAGGGTCGCAGGGGGCTTGACGAGCAGTACTTC. Residues: CASSLQGRRGLDEQYF.

A note on this clonotype: The junction departs from the called germline gene at one end, perhaps through a read error. The genes are TRBV29-1 and TRBJ2-1, with 8 nucleotides matching TRBD1. The CDR3 totals 14 residues. Germline V lookup: CDR1 SQVTM, CDR2 ANQGSEA. CDR3 coding DNA: TGCGGCGTTCTGGGGGGTCAGGGGGCGGATGAGCAGTTCTTC. This gives the protein CGVLGGQGADEQFF.

This chain links TRBV20-1 with TRBJ2-7; D remains ambiguous. The V end lost 0 bases, the J end lost 3 bases, and 9 bases lay between the germline ends. This CDR3 region has 13 residues. CDR1 DFQATT and CDR2 SNEGSKA come from the germline V gene (reference sequence). CDR3 coding DNA: TGCAGTGCTAGAGAGGCCCCTCACTACGAGCAGTACTTC. Translation gives CSAREAPHYEQYF.

This clonotype appeared a few times. This rearrangement joins TRBV9 to TRBJ2-4; D perhaps matches TRBD1 (6 bases). The germline V gene has CDR1 SGDLS and CDR2 YYNGEE. V lost 6 bases and J lost 6, with 22 bases in between. The CDR3 is 16 residues long. This chain's CDR3 is CASTRGKTPRGNIQYF. CDR3 nucleotides: TGTGCCAGCACGAGGGGGAAAACCCCAAGGGGAAACATTCAGTACTTC. The full variable domain, its missing parts supplied by reference TRBV9 and TRBJ2-4, is DSGVTQTPKHLITATGQRVTLRCSPRSGDLSVYWYQQSLDQGLQFLIQYYNGEERAKGNILERFSAQQFPDLHSELNLSSLELGDSALYFCASTRGKTPRGNIQYFGAGTRLSVL.

In this sample, this clonotype turned up a few times. V is TRBV27 and J is TRBJ2-3; TRBD2 matches at 10 bases. Germline trimming cut 3 bases from V and 4 bases from J; bases unmatched to any gene: 4. The CDR3 spans 15 residues. Germline V lookup: CDR1 MNHEY, CDR2 SMNVEV (reference sequence). The DNA of the CDR3 is TGTGCCAGCAGTTTGCTCCTAGCGGGGGCAGATACGCAGTATTTT. It specifies CASSLLLAGADTQYF.

This clonotype occurred a few times. The rearrangement uses TRBV2 and TRBJ2-7, with a weak D call TRBD2 (5 bases). In germline, CDR1 is SNHLY, CDR2 FYNNEI. This CDR3 comprises 13 residues. V was clipped by 1 base and J by 5 bases, with 9 bases between them. The CDR3 DNA sequence: TGTGCCAGCAGTGAAGGGACTTACCACGAGCAGTACTTC. Residues: CASSEGTYHEQYF.

This sequence joins TRBV7-2 and TRBJ2-4; tentatively, D is TRBD1 (5 bases). Gene TRBJ2-7 matches the end of the DNA better, so the J call may be wrong. Germline loops: CDR1 SGHTA, CDR2 FQGNSA. The CDR3 is made up of 14 amino acids. The CDR3 loop is CASSIWAGTYEQYF. The CDR3 region has the DNA TGTGCCAGCAGCATTTGGGCAGGGACCTACGAGCAGTACTTC.

This clonotype was recorded at least ten times. This rearrangement joins TRBV12-3 or TRBV12-4 to TRBJ2-3, with TRBD2 identical over 11 bases. The CDR3 sequence is 14 residues long. Trimming removed 7 bases from V and 5 bases from J; junction bases left unmatched: 5. The CDR3, as DNA: TGTGCCAGCAATCTAGCGGGGGGACTAGATACGCAGTATTTT. Amino acids: CASNLAGGLDTQYF.

This clonotype has just a few counts. The gene calls are TRBV4-3 and TRBJ1-2, with 10 bases matching TRBD1. There are 15 residues in the CDR3. CDR1 is LGHNA, CDR2 YSLEER, per germline. V lost 0 bases to trimming and J lost 5 bases; unmatched junction nucleotides: 3. The CDR3 reads CASSQEGTGVYGYTF. The CDR3 bases are TGCGCCAGCAGCCAAGAAGGGACAGGGGTGTATGGCTACACCTTC.

The rearrangement uses TRBV27 and TRBJ1-5; TRBD1 matches at 10 bases. Germline CDR1 and CDR2: MNHEY and SMNVEV (reference sequence). This CDR3 contains 14 residues. J gave up 6 bases and V 7 bases, and 6 bases lay outside the gene matches. The CDR3 reads CASTATGGGQPQHF. As DNA, the CDR3 is TGTGCCAGCACCGCGACAGGGGGCGGTCAGCCCCAGCATTTT.

The chain links TRBV3-1 to TRBJ1-6; D is undetermined. This CDR3 contains 13 residues. Germline assignment: CDR1 LGHDT and CDR2 YNNKEL (reference sequence). Deletions cut 6 bases from V and 8 bases from J, with 11 bases between. This CDR3 is CASSAGQYSPLHF. The CDR3 DNA is TGTGCCAGCAGTGCGGGCCAATATTCACCCCTCCACTTT.

The rearrangement joins TRBV15 to TRBJ2-3; no reliable D call. The V end lost 0 bases, the J end lost 2 bases, and 9 bases lay between the germline ends. This CDR3 region has 15 residues. Germline V gives CDR1 LNHNV, CDR2 YYDKDF (reference sequence). CDR3 in amino acids: CATSRDETSTDTQYF. DNA for the CDR3: TGTGCCACCAGCAGAGATGAAACTTCCACAGATACGCAGTATTTT.

This clonotype has more than one count but fewer than ten. The chain combines TRBV20-1 with TRBJ1-1; no clear D gene. Germline V CDR1 and CDR2: DFQATT, SNEGSKA (reference sequence). The CDR3 length is 15 residues. V was trimmed by 4 bases and J by 0 bases, leaving 15 bases between them. CDR3 protein: CSATALDGMNTEAFF. The CDR3 DNA sequence: TGCAGTGCTACCGCCCTGGACGGAATGAACACTGAAGCTTTCTTT.

The V gene is TRBV20-1, the J gene TRBJ2-3; 12 nucleotides agree with TRBD2. Trimming took 1 base from V and 3 from J; bases not matched to a gene: 2. The CDR3 is made up of 15 amino acids. Germline loops: CDR1 DFQATT, CDR2 SNEGSKA (reference sequence). The DNA for the CDR3 is TGCAGTGCTAGAGTCGGGACTAGCGGGACAGATACGCAGTATTTT. Translation gives CSARVGTSGTDTQYF.

This clonotype was picked up a small number of times. The J gene is TRBJ1-2, the V gene TRBV28; no clear D gene. This CDR3 comprises 14 residues. V lost 10 bases and J 1 base, leaving 16 bases between the germline ends. The V gene's germline CDR1 is MDHEN and CDR2 SYDVKM. CDR3 amino acids: CATSSRGVNYGYTF. The CDR3 region has the DNA TGTGCCACTTCCTCTAGAGGAGTTAACTATGGCTACACCTTC.

The chain is built from TRBV30 and TRBJ1-2; a possible D gene is TRBD1 (6 bases). The CDR3 consists of 15 residues. The V end lost 3 bases, the J end lost 5 bases, and 19 bases lay between the germline ends. Germline loops: CDR1 GTSNPN, CDR2 SVGIG (reference sequence). The CDR3 nucleotides are TGTGCCTGGAGGAGGCAGGGGACCCGCTTATATGGCTACACCTTC. Translated: CAWRRQGTRLYGYTF.

The sample holds one count of this clonotype. This may be a read error: a much more frequent sequence differs by one nucleotide. This rearrangement joins TRBV9 to TRBJ2-1; TRBD1 matches 10 bases. The ends lost 4 bases at V and 6 bases at J; junction bases unmatched: 7. Germline loops: CDR1 SGDLS, CDR2 YYNGEE. The CDR3 totals 15 residues. CDR3 sequence (DNA): TGTGCCAGCAGCATAGGGACAGGGGCCCGCAATGAGCAGTTCTTC. This codes for CASSIGTGARNEQFF.

For this clonotype: At one of its ends the junction is not consistent with the germline gene, which may arise from a read error. The rearrangement uses TRBV11-2 and TRBJ2-3; the D is unclear. The CDR3 has 12 residues. From germline, CDR1 is SGHAT and CDR2 FQNNGV. The CDR3 DNA reads TGCGCCAGCAGCTTAGATCCGGGTCGGCAGTATTTT. Residues: CASSLDPGRQYF.

This clonotype was seen a few times. The chain links TRBV7-2 to TRBJ2-5, with 9 positions matching TRBD1. The germline CDR1 and CDR2 sequences are SGHTA and FQGNSA. Germline trimming cut 1 base from V and 5 bases from J; bases unmatched to any gene: 5. The CDR3 length is 15 residues. Written as DNA, the CDR3 is TGTGCCAGCAGCTTAGACAGGGGGCGGTTGGAGACCCAGTACTTC. It encodes CASSLDRGRLETQYF.

The rearrangement uses TRBV12-3 or TRBV12-4 and TRBJ1-4; the D gene is possibly TRBD1 (5 bases). CDR3 size: 12 residues. Trimming stripped 2 bases from V and 12 bases from J, with 10 bases between. Here the CDR3 reads CASSLKGRELFF. The CDR3 nucleotides are TGTGCCAGCAGTTTAAAGGGCAGGGAACTGTTTTTT.

The chain combines TRBV7-9 with TRBJ2-5; the D gene is possibly TRBD1 (6 bases). Germline V gene data show CDR1 as SEHNR and CDR2 as FQNEAQ (reference sequence). V gave up 4 bases and J gave up 1 base, with 19 bases separating them. This CDR3 has 17 amino acids. The CDR3, as DNA: TGTGCCAGCAGCTCCCCAATATCCAGGGGCATCCAAGAGACCCAGTACTTC. Amino acid sequence: CASSSPISRGIQETQYF. The full variable domain, in which reference TRBV7-9 and TRBJ2-5 provide the parts outside the CDR3, is DTGVSQNPRHKITKRGQNVTFRCDPISEHNRLYWYRQTLGQGPEFLTYFQNEAQLEKSRLLSDRFSAERPKGSFSTLEIQRTEQGDSAMYLCASSSPISRGIQETQYFGPGTRLLVL.

The chain recombines TRBV9 with TRBJ1-2; 8 bases map to TRBD1. The CDR3 consists of 16 residues. Germline trimming cut 1 base from V and 7 bases from J; bases unmatched to any gene: 12. Per germline, CDR1 SGDLS and CDR2 YYNGEE. The CDR3 reads CASSVYTGQDVVGYTF. The CDR3 DNA is TGTGCCAGCAGCGTATATACGGGACAGGATGTTGTTGGCTACACCTTC.

At least ten counts were recorded for this clonotype. The gene calls are TRBV29-1 and TRBJ2-7, with 12 bases lining up with TRBD1. This CDR3 is 14 amino acids long. With V trimmed by 6 bases and J by 8 bases, 11 bases remained unmatched. CDR1 SQVTM and CDR2 ANQGSEA come from the germline V gene. Here the CDR3 reads CSVETGQGALKQYF. The CDR3 DNA is TGCAGCGTGGAGACGGGACAGGGGGCATTAAAGCAGTACTTC.

This clonotype was seen a handful of times. The chain is built from TRBV7-9 and TRBJ2-7; TRBD1 aligns across 8 bases. CDR3 size: 15 residues. The germline gives CDR1 SEHNR, CDR2 FQNEAQ (reference sequence). V shed 4 bases, J shed 3 bases, and the junction held 8 bases outside the gene matches. CDR3 loop: CASSYPGTGDYEQYF. The CDR3 region has the DNA TGTGCCAGCAGCTACCCCGGGACAGGCGACTACGAGCAGTACTTC. Based on the CDR3 plus reference TRBV7-9 and TRBJ2-7, the full variable domain is DTGVSQNPRHKITKRGQNVTFRCDPISEHNRLYWYRQTLGQGPEFLTYFQNEAQLEKSRLLSDRFSAERPKGSFSTLEIQRTEQGDSAMYLCASSYPGTGDYEQYFGPGTRLTVT.

CDR3 bases: TGTGCCAGCAGCCCACAGTATTCTAGCACAGATACGCAGTATTTT. This encodes CASSPQYSSTDTQYF. The chain has TRBV25-1 and TRBJ2-3; D not certain. The CDR3 covers 15 residues. Germline V gene data show CDR1 as MGHDK and CDR2 as SYGVNS. Between the trimmed V and J ends, which lost 6 bases and 0 bases, there was a span of 13 bases.